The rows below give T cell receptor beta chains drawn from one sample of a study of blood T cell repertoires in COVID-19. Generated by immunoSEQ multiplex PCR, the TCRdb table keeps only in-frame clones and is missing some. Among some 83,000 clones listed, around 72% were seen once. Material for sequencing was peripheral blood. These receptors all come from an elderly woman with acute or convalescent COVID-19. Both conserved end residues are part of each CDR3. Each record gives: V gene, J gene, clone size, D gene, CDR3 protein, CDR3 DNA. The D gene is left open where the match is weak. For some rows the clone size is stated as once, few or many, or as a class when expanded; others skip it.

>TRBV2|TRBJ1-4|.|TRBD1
CASRRDSTTNEKLFF
TGTGCCAGCAGGAGGGACAGCACAACTAATGAAAAACTGTTTTTT
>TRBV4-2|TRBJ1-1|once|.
CASSQDGGMNTEAFF
TGTGCCAGCAGCCAAGACGGGGGGATGAACACTGAAGCTTTCTTT
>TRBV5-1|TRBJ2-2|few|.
CASSFRHQTDTGELFF
TGCGCCAGCAGCTTCCGACACCAAACGGACACCGGGGAGCTGTTTTTT
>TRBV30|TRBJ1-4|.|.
CAWSGTGRQAREKLFF
TGTGCCTGGAGTGGGACTGGACGGCAAGCAAGGGAAAAACTGTTTTTT
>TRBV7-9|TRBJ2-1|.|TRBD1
CASSLGTGDYNEQFF
TGTGCCAGCAGCTTAGGGACAGGGGATTACAATGAGCAGTTCTTC
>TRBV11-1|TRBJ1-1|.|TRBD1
CASSLVTGGRTEAFF
TGTGCCAGCAGCTTGGTCACAGGGGGAAGAACTGAAGCTTTCTTT
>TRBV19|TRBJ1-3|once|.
CASSTDGDTIYF
TGTGCCAGTAGTACGGACGGGGACACCATATATTTT
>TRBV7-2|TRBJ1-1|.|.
CASSLRESTEAFF
TGTGCCAGCAGCTTGAGGGAATCCACTGAAGCTTTCTTT
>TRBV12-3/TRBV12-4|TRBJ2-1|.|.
CASSLNRGKQFF
TGTGCCAGCAGCCTTAACCGGGGGAAGCAGTTCTTC
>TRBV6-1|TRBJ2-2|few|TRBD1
CASSEAQGAGTGELFF
TGTGCCAGCAGTGAAGCGCAGGGGGCGGGCACCGGGGAGCTGTTTTTT
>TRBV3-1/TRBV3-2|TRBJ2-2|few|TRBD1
CASTRDRVNTGELFF
TGTGCCAGCACCCGGGACAGGGTGAACACCGGGGAGCTGTTTTTT
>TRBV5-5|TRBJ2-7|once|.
CASSPDSFYEQYF
TGTGCCAGCAGCCCGGACAGTTTCTACGAGCAGTACTTC
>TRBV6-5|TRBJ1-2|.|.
CASPRGDRYGYTF
TGTGCCAGCCCCCGGGGGGACCGCTATGGCTACACCTTC
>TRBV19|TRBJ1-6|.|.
CASSPNGDFQSSYNSPLHF
TGTGCCAGTAGCCCAAATGGGGACTTCCAGAGCTCCTATAATTCACCCCTCCACTTT
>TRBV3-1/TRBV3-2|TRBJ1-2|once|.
CASSQDWASTF
TGTGCCAGCAGCCAAGATTGGGCCAGCACCTTC
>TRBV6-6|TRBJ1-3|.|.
CASSYNRAISGNTIYF
TGTGCCAGCAGTTACAACAGGGCAATCTCTGGAAACACCATATATTTT
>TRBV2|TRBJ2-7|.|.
CASSEGQGSSYEQYF
TGTGCCAGCAGTGAGGGGCAGGGAAGCTCCTACGAGCAGTACTTC
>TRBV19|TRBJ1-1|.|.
CASTPPEGRNTEAFF
TGTGCCAGTACCCCCCCCGAGGGCCGGAACACTGAAGCTTTCTTT
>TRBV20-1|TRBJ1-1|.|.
CSVRSDTEAFF
TGCTCGGTCCGTTCGGACACTGAAGCTTTCTTT
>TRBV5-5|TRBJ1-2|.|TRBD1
CASSSLQGAGGYTF
TGTGCCAGCAGCTCACTGCAGGGGGCGGGTGGCTACACCTTC
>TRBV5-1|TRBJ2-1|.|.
CASSLGQAPNEQFF
TGCGCCAGCAGCTTGGGACAGGCACCCAATGAGCAGTTCTTC
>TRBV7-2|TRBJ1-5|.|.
CASSLLGDQPQHF
TGTGCCAGCAGCCTCCTAGGGGATCAGCCCCAGCATTTT
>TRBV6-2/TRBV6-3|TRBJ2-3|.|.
CASSRQTISSTDTQYF
TGTGCCAGCAGTAGACAGACGATTTCTAGCACAGATACGCAGTATTTT
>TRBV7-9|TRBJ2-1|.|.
CASSLRSGASSYNEQFF
TGTGCCAGCAGCTTGCGGTCGGGTGCTAGCTCCTACAATGAGCAGTTCTTC
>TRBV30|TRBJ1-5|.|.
CAWSVKGGGGPQHF
TGTGCCTGGAGTGTAAAAGGAGGCGGCGGGCCCCAGCATTTT
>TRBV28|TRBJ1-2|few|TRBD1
CASSAPTGGNYGYTF
TGTGCCAGCAGCGCGCCCACAGGGGGTAACTATGGCTACACCTTC
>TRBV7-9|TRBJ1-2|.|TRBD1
CASSAATGGRGYGYTF
TGTGCCAGCAGCGCTGCAACAGGGGGCAGAGGGTATGGCTACACCTTC
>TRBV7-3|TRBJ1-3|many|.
CASAPSAPVNTIYF
TGTGCCAGCGCCCCTTCTGCCCCGGTCAACACCATATATTTT
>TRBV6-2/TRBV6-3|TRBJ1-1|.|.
CASSSQGRGNTEAFF
TGTGCCAGCAGCTCACAGGGCCGAGGGAACACTGAAGCTTTCTTT
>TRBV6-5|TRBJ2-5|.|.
CASSYSGREETQYF
TGTGCCAGCAGTTATTCGGGCAGGGAAGAGACCCAGTACTTC
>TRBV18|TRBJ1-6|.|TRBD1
CASSREGQGNSPLHF
TGTGCCAGCTCACGGGAGGGACAGGGGAATTCACCCCTCCACTTT
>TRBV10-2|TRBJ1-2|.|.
CASSPTISNYGYTF
TGCGCCAGCAGCCCAACAATCTCGAACTATGGCTACACCTTC
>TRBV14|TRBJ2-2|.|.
CASSRDIHTGELFF
TGTGCCAGCAGTCGGGACATCCACACCGGGGAGCTGTTTTTT
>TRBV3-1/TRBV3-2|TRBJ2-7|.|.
CASSLWTGTYEQYF
TGTGCCAGCAGCCTATGGACGGGAACCTACGAGCAGTACTTC
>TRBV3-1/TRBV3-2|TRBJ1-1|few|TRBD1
CASSQGGTGTMNTEAFF
TGTGCCAGCAGCCAAGGCGGGACAGGGACTATGAACACTGAAGCTTTCTTT
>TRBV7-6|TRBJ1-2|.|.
CASSLDGYGYTF
TGTGCCAGCAGCTTAGACGGCTATGGCTACACCTTC
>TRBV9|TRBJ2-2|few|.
CASSPRTAANTGELFF
TGTGCCAGCAGCCCCAGGACTGCCGCGAACACCGGGGAGCTGTTTTTT
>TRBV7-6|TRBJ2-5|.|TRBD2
CASSLATSGETQYF
TGTGCCAGCAGCTTAGCTACTAGCGGAGAGACCCAGTACTTC
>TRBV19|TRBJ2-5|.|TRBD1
CASRAQGVQETQYF
TGTGCCAGTAGGGCACAGGGGGTCCAAGAGACCCAGTACTTC
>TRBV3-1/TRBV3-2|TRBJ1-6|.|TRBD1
CASSETDRGFNSPLHF
TGTGCCAGCAGCGAAACAGACAGGGGGTTTAATTCACCCCTCCACTTT
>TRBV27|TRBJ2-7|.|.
CASRGPGRYEQYF
TGTGCCAGCAGGGGGCCAGGGAGGTACGAGCAGTACTTC
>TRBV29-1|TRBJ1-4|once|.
CSVEDPGQTKLFF
TGCAGCGTTGAAGATCCTGGACAGACGAAACTGTTTTTT
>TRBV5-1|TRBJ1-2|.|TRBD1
CASSLNRDRGGYTF
TGCGCCAGCAGCTTGAACCGGGACAGGGGAGGCTACACCTTC
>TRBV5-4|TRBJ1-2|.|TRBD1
CASSLEGAPYDGYTF
TGTGCCAGCAGCTTGGAGGGGGCCCCCTATGATGGCTACACCTTC
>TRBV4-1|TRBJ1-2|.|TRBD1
CASSSGTATDYGYTF
TGCGCCAGCAGCTCCGGGACAGCGACAGACTATGGCTACACCTTC
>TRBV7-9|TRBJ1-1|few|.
CASSSPRSAEAFF
TGTGCCAGCAGCTCTCCCCGGAGCGCTGAAGCTTTCTTT